This T cell receptor (beta chain) is drawn from a study of regulatory T cells in long-lasting Graves disease (dated by TCRdb to the early 2020s). Regarding the complete study: Patients with newly diagnosed Graves' disease had been on antithyroid drugs for under 3 months. The study took place in China and was registered as a clinical trial. This study used TCR sequencing and RNA sequencing of peripheral blood to compare persistent Graves' disease patients against newly diagnosed Graves' disease patients. TCR sequencing covered 13 persistent and roughly 20 newly diagnosed Graves' disease patients, some 33 samples in total.

Trimming takes 4 bases off V and 6 bases off J; junction bases not matched to a gene: 7. Reading from cysteine to phenylalanine, the CDR3 counts 14 amino acids. Only the CDR3 region is kept as DNA, spanning 42 bases read in frame from base 1. Receptor amplification or capture employed multiplex PCR. TCRdb names Illumina HiSeq 4000 as the instrument used. To build TCR beta libraries, CDR3 regions were amplified by Arm-PCR using iRepertoire HTBI primers. Before sequencing, the PCR products underwent gel purification. The study's own analysis went as follows. Gene usage analysis of CDR3 amino acid clonotypes relied on the approximately 60 TRBV and 15 or so TRBJ segments identified across samples. COPE and FqMerger were used to merge filtered high-quality paired reads into contigs. BLAST was used to align contigs to IMGT TRBV, TRBD and TRBJ reference genes, and CDR3 was defined according to IMGT. Highly expanded clones were defined as clonotypes with a frequency above 0.1%. Repertoire diversity was measured by Shannon entropy, and V-J evenness by the Gini coefficient. Public clonotypes were defined as clonotypes shared by more than one individual. TCRdb handled the public reads itself, with Q25 trimming in fastp and clone calling in MiXCR, and kept productive beta chains. CDR3 protein duplicates are merged, each entry listing the most common genes and DNA. TCRdb's processing, not the authors' own work, is the source of the V and J calls. The sample contains more than 450,000 distinct CDR3 sequences, approximately 12% of them found a single time. In total, the top ten clones hold more than 8% of the sample.

Remarks on this clonotype: Its antigen target is currently unknown. Per-base qualities were not stored, and no clone one base away is much larger.

The paper as a whole reports these results and caveats: Only the TCR beta chain was sequenced and analyzed. A larger number of public clonotypes was shared among persistent patients (around 2,700) than among newly diagnosed patients (around 880). Peripheral blood alone was examined, since thyroid tissue, which constituted the primary lesion, could not be accessed. Persistent disease showed preferential use of TRBV28, TRBJ1-2 and TRBJ2-5, whereas newly diagnosed disease favored TRBV20-1 and TRBJ2-1. The authors acknowledged the small sample size as a limitation that may reduce accuracy. Compared with newly diagnosed patients, persistent Graves' disease patients had lower TCR Shannon entropy and fewer highly expanded clones, which suggests clonal expansion.

The meaning of the sample's time point label: newly diagnosed GD, antithyroid drugs for less than 3 months. For both TCR sequencing and RNA sequencing, RNA was extracted from PBMCs using TRIzol. The diagnosis of Graves' disease followed American Thyroid Association guidelines. The patients came from an endocrinology department in Xi'an, China. Each patient gave roughly 10 milliliters of peripheral blood, collected in an EDTA anticoagulant tube. Ficoll Paque Plus density gradient separation was used to isolate PBMCs, and no additional T cell sorting was done. An Agilent 2100 Bioanalyzer and agarose gel were used to assess RNA quality, and a NanoDrop 2000 was used to measure RNA concentration. Another study also made use of these data, one on T cells in Graves' hyperthyroidism and ophthalmopathy. Per the second study: Graves' hyperthyroidism was defined as stable when no progression to ophthalmopathy occurred over 18 months of follow-up. Hyperthyroidism patients were newly diagnosed, with disease duration under 2 months, and aged 18 to 65 years. Patients with uncontrolled infections, other autoimmune diseases, pregnancy or lactation were excluded. Clinical symptoms, serum thyroxine and TRAb, thyroid ultrasound, and orbital computed tomography formed the basis for the diagnoses. The first round of RT-PCR for the TCR CDR3 was performed with the HTBI primer set and the Qiagen OneStep RT-PCR kit. Most expanded thyroid clonotypes (frequency above 0.001) were also found in blood, which suggests that blood repertoires may mirror thyroid immune responses. In cross-validation, a model built on a 13 V-J signature told ophthalmopathy apart from stable hyperthyroidism with approximately 90% sensitivity and around 84% specificity, and in testing the same model reached 80%/75%. In validation, the model predicted progression to ophthalmopathy with 65% to 71% sensitivity and 72% to 75% specificity, a median of around six months before onset. To identify TCR V-J signatures that set the groups apart, the researchers used a discovery cohort of about a hundred patients, made up of 40 to 45 with Graves' ophthalmopathy and 55 to 65 with stable Graves' hyperthyroidism. Prospective prediction of ophthalmopathy was tested in an independent validation cohort consisting of 18 hyperthyroidism patients and approximately 16 patients who later progressed to ophthalmopathy. The roughly 91 discovery patients were randomly split 7:3 into training and test sets. The study also compared thyroid tissue and blood T-cell repertoires from about six Graves' hyperthyroidism patients. After sampling, hyperthyroidism patients received methimazole starting at 30 mg daily, and ophthalmopathy patients received high-dose intravenous methylprednisolone. A second multiplex PCR round built the libraries, followed by size selection and purification. The libraries were sequenced on an Illumina HiSeq2000 using paired-end 100 bp reads. SOAPnuke was used to process the raw data, throwing out any read that contained adapters or uncalled bases, had a mean Phred below 15, or lacked an exact constant-primer or identifier match. COPE v1.2.5 was used to merge the high-quality paired reads, and each unique nucleotide sequence was defined as a clonotype. Clonotypes were aligned to IMGT TRBV, TRBD and TRBJ reference segments using MiTCR v1.1. Only V-J combinations with frequency above 0.0001, covering approximately 99% of repertoires, were analysed. A TCS score was defined as the ratio between F50 (clonal expansion) and ExV (chaos), using BLOSUM62-based TCRdist between CDR3 peptides within each V-J. Welch's t-statistics and random forest reduced roughly 500 V-J features to roughly 13, which were used in a naive Bayes classifier (R e1071). No statistical method was used to fix the sample size in advance, and group allocation was not hidden from the investigators. TCR Vbeta CDR3 sequencing of some 140 peripheral blood samples (over 40 ophthalmopathy, about 80 hyperthyroidism and around 17 progressor patients) is reported in the paper.

Source: peripheral blood mononuclear cells (PBMCs), taken at new diagnosis, from a patient treated with antithyroid drugs. The TCR sequence derives from a woman younger than 45 with Graves disease. Donor details come from another sample of the same person, matched by shared clones. The V and J genes are TRBV12-3 or TRBV12-4 and TRBJ1-2; 8 nucleotides in the junction match TRBD1. Read as DNA, the sequence is TGTGCCAGCAGTTCGACAGGGGCTGGGGATGGCTACACCTTC. It is translated as CASSSTGAGDGYTF.